This entry lists 3 T cell receptor beta chains sequenced from one sample in a study of T cell responses to AZD1222 COVID-19 vaccine. Profiled with immunoSEQ multiplex PCR; TCRdb holds only in-frame clones, not every one. This sample carries approximately 61,000 clones, 81% of them seen once, and the ten largest clones take about 27%. This specimen consisted of peripheral blood, obtained 28 days after the second AZD1222 dose. The source of these receptors is an adult who received the AZD1222 COVID-19 vaccine.

The chain joins TRBV10-3 to TRBJ2-7; 7 bases match TRBD1. Germline V gives CDR1 ENHRY, CDR2 SYGVKD. The V and J ends lost 4 bases and 4 bases, in that order; junction bases with no gene match: 4. The CDR3 runs to 13 residues. The CDR3 region is CAISAGQSYEQYF. The CDR3 DNA sequence: TGTGCCATCAGTGCGGGACAGAGTTACGAGCAGTACTTC.

The chain combines TRBV7-9 with TRBJ1-2; TRBD1 might be the D (6 bases). Deletions cut 4 bases from V and 4 bases from J, with 13 bases between. CDR3 length: 14 amino acids. Germline V gene sequence: CDR1 SEHNR, CDR2 FQNEAQ (reference sequence). Written as DNA, the CDR3 is TGTGCCAGCAGCTCTTCAGGGGAGAGCTATGGCTACACCTTC. This translates into CASSSSGESYGYTF.

This clone was counted a few times. This chain connects TRBV19 to TRBJ1-1; D not certain. V was shortened by 7 bases and J by 5 bases, with 17 bases between the two germline ends. Germline lookup yields CDR1 LNHDA and CDR2 SQIVND (reference sequence). CDR3 length: 14 amino acids. CDR3 sequence: CASNDAVFGTEAFF. Written as DNA, the CDR3 is TGTGCCAGTAACGATGCGGTGTTCGGTACTGAAGCTTTCTTT.